Listed here is a single T cell receptor (beta chain). The target antigen is unknown. Germline trimming cut 6 bases from V and 0 bases from J; bases unmatched to any gene: 8. The CDR3 is 18 residues long. CDR1 and CDR2 from the germline V gene are SEHNR and FQNEAQ (reference sequence). The sample comes from a study of cytomegalovirus exposure and HLA in healthy donors. As for the study in general: Inside one of the first data releases sat tens of millions of unique TCRs taken from HLA-typed donors. Findings of the study overall: Roughly uniform depth of sequencing across donors was assumed in presence/absence analyses.

Researchers ran the PCR with 60 Vbeta and 13 Jbeta primers. Here immunoSEQ multiplex PCR was the method, and the copy in TCRdb shows in-frame clones only, minus some. The sample contains approximately 97,000 clones, about three quarters of which appear only once. The specimen was PBMCs. The source of this sequence is a man in his forties in good health and CMV-seronegative. The chain has TRBV7-9 and TRBJ2-1, with 13 nucleotides matching TRBD2. CDR3 bases: TGTGCCAGCAGTTCTCGGACTAGCGGGGGAAGCTCCTACAATGAGCAGTTCTTC. Protein sequence: CASSSRTSGGSSYNEQFF.